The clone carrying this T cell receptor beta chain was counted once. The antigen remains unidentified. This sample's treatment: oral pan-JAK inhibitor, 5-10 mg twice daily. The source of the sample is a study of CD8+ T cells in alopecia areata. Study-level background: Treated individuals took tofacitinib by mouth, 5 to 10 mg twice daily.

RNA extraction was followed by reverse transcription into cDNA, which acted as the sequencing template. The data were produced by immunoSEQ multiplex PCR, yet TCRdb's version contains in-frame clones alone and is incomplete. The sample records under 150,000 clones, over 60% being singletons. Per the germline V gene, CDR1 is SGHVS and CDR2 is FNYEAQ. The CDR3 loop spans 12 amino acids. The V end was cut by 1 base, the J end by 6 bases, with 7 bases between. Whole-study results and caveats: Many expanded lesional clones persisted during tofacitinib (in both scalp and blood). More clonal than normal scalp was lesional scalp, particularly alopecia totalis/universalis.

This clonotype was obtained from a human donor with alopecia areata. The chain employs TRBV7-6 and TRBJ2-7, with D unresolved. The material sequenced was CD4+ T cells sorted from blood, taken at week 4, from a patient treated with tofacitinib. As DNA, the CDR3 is TGTGCCAGCAGCTTAGGCGAAGCCGAGCAGTACTTC. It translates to CASSLGEAEQYF.